This T cell receptor beta chain was found in a study of shared clonotypes between healthy human individuals. Study-level points and caveats: Unshared clonotypes carried lower generation probabilities than those common to all four donors. Among donors, sharing of clonotypes was expected to be affected by sequencing depth.

Notes on this clone: Its antigen is not identified.

Sequencing used immunoSEQ multiplex PCR; TCRdb keeps in-frame clones, though not all of them. The table has some 2.3 million clones, more than 80% seen once. The CDR3 extends over 14 amino acids. Trimming left V 6 bases short and J 10 bases short, with 19 bases between. The chain joins TRBV23-1 to TRBJ2-1, with D tentatively TRBD1 (5 bases). TRBV23-1 is known as an ORF, though its function is uncertain. This TCR was recovered from a man aged 18 to 30 in good health. Some clones in this sample may be carry-over from other donors' samples. Sequencing was performed on naive CD4+ T cells from PBMCs. Subset: CD45RA+ positively selected. The CDR3 DNA reads as TGCGCCAGCAGCAATACTCCACGACAGTGCGAGCAGTTCTTC. Residues: CASSNTPRQCEQFF.